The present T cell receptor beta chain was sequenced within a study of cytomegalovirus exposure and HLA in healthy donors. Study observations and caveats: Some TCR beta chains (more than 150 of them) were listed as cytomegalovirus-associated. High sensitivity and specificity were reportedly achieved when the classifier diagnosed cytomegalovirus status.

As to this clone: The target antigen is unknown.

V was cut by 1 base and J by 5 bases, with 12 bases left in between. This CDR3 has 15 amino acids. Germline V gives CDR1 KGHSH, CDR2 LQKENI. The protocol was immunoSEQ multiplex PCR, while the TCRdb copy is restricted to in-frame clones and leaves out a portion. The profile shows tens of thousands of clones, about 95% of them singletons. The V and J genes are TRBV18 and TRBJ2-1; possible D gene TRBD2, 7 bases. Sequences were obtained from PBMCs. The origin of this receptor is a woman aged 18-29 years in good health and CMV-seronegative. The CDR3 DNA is TGTGCCAGCTCACCACGGGGGGGGGCGAACAATGAGCAGTTCTTC. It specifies CASSPRGGANNEQFF. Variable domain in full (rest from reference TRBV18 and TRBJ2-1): NAGVMQNPRHLVRRRGQEARLRCSPMKGHSHVYWYRQLPEEGLKFMVYLQKENIIDESGMPKERFSAEFPKEGPSILRIQQVVRGDSAAYFCASSPRGGANNEQFFGPGTRLTVL.